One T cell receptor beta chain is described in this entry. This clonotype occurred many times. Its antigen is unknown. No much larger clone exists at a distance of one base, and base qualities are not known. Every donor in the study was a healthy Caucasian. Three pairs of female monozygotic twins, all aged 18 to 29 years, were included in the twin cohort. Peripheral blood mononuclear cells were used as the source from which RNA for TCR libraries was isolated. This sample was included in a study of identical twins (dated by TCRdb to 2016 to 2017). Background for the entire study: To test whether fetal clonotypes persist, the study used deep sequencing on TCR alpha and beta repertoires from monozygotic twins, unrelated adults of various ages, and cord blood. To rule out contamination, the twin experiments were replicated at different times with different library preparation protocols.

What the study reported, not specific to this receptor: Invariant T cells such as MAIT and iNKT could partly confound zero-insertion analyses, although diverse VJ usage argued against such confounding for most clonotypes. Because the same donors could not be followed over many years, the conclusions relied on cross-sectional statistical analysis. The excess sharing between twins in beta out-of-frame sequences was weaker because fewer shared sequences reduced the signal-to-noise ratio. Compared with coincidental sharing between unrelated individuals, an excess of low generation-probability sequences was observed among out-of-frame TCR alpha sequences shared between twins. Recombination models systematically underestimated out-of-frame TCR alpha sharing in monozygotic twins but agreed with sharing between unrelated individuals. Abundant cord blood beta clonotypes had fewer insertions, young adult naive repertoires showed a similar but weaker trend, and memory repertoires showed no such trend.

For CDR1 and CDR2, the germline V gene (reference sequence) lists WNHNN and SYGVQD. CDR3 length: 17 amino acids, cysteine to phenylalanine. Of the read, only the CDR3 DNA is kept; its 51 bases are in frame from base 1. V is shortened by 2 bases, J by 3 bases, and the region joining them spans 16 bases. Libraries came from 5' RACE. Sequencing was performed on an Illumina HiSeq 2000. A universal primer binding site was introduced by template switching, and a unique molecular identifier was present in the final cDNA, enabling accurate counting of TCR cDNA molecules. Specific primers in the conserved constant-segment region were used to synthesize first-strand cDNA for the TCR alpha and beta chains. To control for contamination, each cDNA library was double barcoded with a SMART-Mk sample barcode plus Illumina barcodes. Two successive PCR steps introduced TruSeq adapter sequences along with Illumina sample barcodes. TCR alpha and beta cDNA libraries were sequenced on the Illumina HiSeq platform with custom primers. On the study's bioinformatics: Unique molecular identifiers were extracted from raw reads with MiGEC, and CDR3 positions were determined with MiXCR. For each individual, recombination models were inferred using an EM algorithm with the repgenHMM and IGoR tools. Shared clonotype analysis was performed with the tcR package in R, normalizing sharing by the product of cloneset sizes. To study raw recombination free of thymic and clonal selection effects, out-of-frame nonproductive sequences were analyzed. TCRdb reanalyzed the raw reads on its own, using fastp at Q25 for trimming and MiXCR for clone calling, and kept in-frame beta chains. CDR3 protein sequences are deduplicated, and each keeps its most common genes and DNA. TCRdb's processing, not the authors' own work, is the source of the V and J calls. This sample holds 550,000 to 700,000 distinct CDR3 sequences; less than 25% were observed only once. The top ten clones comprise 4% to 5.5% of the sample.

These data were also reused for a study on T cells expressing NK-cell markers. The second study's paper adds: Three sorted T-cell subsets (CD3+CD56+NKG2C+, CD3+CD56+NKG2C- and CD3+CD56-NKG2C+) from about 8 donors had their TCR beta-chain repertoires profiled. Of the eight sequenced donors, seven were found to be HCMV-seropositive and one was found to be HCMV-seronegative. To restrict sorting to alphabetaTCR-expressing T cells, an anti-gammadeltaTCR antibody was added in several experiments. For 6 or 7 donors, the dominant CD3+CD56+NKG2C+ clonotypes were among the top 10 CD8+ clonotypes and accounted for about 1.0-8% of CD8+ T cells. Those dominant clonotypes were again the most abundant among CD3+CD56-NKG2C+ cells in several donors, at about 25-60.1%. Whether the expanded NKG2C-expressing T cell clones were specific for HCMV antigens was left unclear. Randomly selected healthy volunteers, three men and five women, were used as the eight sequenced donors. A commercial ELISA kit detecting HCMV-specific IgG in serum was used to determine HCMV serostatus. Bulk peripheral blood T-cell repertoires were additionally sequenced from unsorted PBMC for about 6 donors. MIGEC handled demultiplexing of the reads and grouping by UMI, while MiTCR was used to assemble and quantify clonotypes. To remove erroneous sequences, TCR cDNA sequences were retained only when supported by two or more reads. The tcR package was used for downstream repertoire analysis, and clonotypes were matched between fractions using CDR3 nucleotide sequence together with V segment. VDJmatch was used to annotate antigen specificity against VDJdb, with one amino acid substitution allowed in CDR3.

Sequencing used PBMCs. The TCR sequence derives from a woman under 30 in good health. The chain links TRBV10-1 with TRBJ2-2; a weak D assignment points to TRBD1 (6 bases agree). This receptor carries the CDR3 CASSEDSGVAYTGELFF. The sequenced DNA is TGCGCCAGCAGTGAGGATTCAGGGGTGGCCTACACCGGGGAGCTGTTTTTT.